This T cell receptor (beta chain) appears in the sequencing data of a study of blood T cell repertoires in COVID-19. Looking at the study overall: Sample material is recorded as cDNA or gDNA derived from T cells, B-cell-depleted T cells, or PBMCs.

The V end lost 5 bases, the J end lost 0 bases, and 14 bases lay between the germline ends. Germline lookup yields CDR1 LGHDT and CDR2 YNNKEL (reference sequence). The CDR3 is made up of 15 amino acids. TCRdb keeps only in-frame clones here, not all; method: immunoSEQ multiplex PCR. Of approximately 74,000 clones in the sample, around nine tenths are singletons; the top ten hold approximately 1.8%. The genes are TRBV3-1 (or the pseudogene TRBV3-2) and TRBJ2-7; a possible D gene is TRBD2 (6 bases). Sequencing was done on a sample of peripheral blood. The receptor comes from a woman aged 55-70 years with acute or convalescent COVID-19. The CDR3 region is CASSTGTGDSYEQYF. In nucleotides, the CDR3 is TGTGCCAGCAGCACCGGGACTGGAGACTCCTACGAGCAGTACTTC.